These T cell receptor beta chains were read from a single sample in a study of control samples from healthy donors and cancer patients. Libraries were prepared by immunoSEQ multiplex PCR; TCRdb keeps only in-frame clonotypes and omits some of them. The data hold about 160,000 clones, with roughly 89% observed a single time. The sample taken for sequencing was blood. These receptor sequences come from a man under 40 in good health. CDR3s include the opening cysteine and the closing phenylalanine or tryptophan. D genes are given only for firm matches. Not all rows give a size; the values are once, few, many and, for expanded clones, a class.

j_gene: TRBJ2-3
abundance: -
v_gene: TRBV2
d_gene: -
CDR3nt: TGTGCCAGCAGGGAGGGGGGAAGCACAGATACGCAGTATTTT
CDR3aa: CASREGGSTDTQYF

j_gene: TRBJ1-2
abundance: -
v_gene: TRBV19
d_gene: TRBD1
CDR3nt: TGTGCCAGTAGTACCCCGGGACAGAATAACAAGGGCCGTGGCTACACCTTC
CDR3aa: CASSTPGQNNKGRGYTF

j_gene: TRBJ2-2
abundance: -
v_gene: TRBV7-9
d_gene: TRBD1
CDR3nt: TGTGCCAGCAGTCCCGGGACAGGGGACACCGGGGAGCTGTTTTTT
CDR3aa: CASSPGTGDTGELFF

j_gene: TRBJ1-5
abundance: -
v_gene: TRBV6-1
d_gene: -
CDR3nt: TGTGCCAGCAGTGAAGCCGTCGGGATGACAAGCGGTCAGCCCCAGCATTTT
CDR3aa: CASSEAVGMTSGQPQHF

j_gene: TRBJ1-4
abundance: -
v_gene: TRBV19
d_gene: -
CDR3nt: TGTGCCAGTAGGCTTCAAGGGTCAACTAATGAAAAACTGTTTTTT
CDR3aa: CASRLQGSTNEKLFF

j_gene: TRBJ2-4
abundance: -
v_gene: TRBV12-5
d_gene: -
CDR3nt: TGTGCTAGTGGTTTGGTGAGTGAACAGTTAGCCAAAAACATTCAGTACTTC
CDR3aa: CASGLVSEQLAKNIQYF

j_gene: TRBJ1-4
abundance: once
v_gene: TRBV15
d_gene: -
CDR3nt: TGTGCCACCAGCAGAGATCGACCCCGTGGGGGAACTAATGAAAAACTGTTTTTT
CDR3aa: CATSRDRPRGGTNEKLFF

j_gene: TRBJ1-3
abundance: -
v_gene: TRBV4-1
d_gene: -
CDR3nt: TGCGCCAGCAGCCAAGATCGATGGAACACCATATATTTT
CDR3aa: CASSQDRWNTIYF

j_gene: TRBJ1-1
abundance: -
v_gene: TRBV27
d_gene: TRBD1
CDR3nt: TGTGCCAGCAGTAAGATTCCAGGGGGCGTAAAGAACACTGAAGCTTTCTTT
CDR3aa: CASSKIPGGVKNTEAFF

j_gene: TRBJ2-6
abundance: -
v_gene: TRBV7-9
d_gene: -
CDR3nt: TGTGCCAGCAGCTTACACAGGGTATCTGGGGCCAACGTCCTGACTTTC
CDR3aa: CASSLHRVSGANVLTF

j_gene: TRBJ1-1
abundance: -
v_gene: TRBV7-2
d_gene: -
CDR3nt: TGTGCCAGCAGCCCACCCCCAATGAACACTGAAGCTTTCTTT
CDR3aa: CASSPPPMNTEAFF

j_gene: TRBJ2-1
abundance: -
v_gene: TRBV11-2
d_gene: -
CDR3nt: TGTGCCAGCAGCTTGGTCGGGCTAGGGAGCGATGAGCAGTTCTTC
CDR3aa: CASSLVGLGSDEQFF

j_gene: TRBJ1-1
abundance: -
v_gene: TRBV21-1
d_gene: -
CDR3nt: TGTGCCAGCAGCATCCGGGACAGGGCCACTGAAGCTTTCTTT
CDR3aa: CASSIRDRATEAFF

j_gene: TRBJ2-5
abundance: -
v_gene: TRBV5-5
d_gene: TRBD1
CDR3nt: TGTGCCAGCAGCTTCTTCCGGGACAGGGGACAAGAGACCCAGTACTTC
CDR3aa: CASSFFRDRGQETQYF

j_gene: TRBJ2-5
abundance: -
v_gene: TRBV20-1
d_gene: TRBD1
CDR3nt: TGCAGTGCTAGTCCGACAGGGATCGGGACCCAGTACTTC
CDR3aa: CSASPTGIGTQYF

j_gene: TRBJ1-1
abundance: -
v_gene: TRBV6-5
d_gene: -
CDR3nt: TGTGCCACCTCGAAGACGAACGCAAGAGTCACTGAAGCTTTCTTT
CDR3aa: CATSKTNARVTEAFF